These 27 T cell receptor beta chains were all obtained from the same sample, sequenced in a study of shared clonotypes between healthy human individuals. Method: immunoSEQ multiplex PCR; TCRdb's copy keeps in-frame clones and lacks some. Seen here are 850,000 to 1,100,000 clones, around three quarters observed once, and the top ten hold about 0.94%. Sequences were obtained from memory CD4+ T cells from PBMCs. Subset indicated: CD45RA-negative fraction. Source of these receptors: a man aged 18 to 29 in good health. Some clones in this sample may be carry-over from other donors' samples.

The J gene is TRBJ2-1, the V gene TRBV4-2, with 7 bases that match TRBD1. The junction had 3 bases not matched to a gene; V was cut back by 7 bases and J by 0 bases. CDR3 size: 14 residues. Looked up from germline, CDR1 is LGHNA and CDR2 is YNFKEQ. The DNA of the CDR3 is TGTGCCAGCACGACAGGGACCTCCTACAATGAGCAGTTCTTC. This translates into CASTTGTSYNEQFF.

The rearrangement links TRBV4-2 to TRBJ1-3; D uncertain. Germline CDR1 is LGHNA and CDR2 is YNFKEQ. V was pared by 0 bases and J by 0 bases, with 15 bases between. This CDR3 region has 18 residues. CDR3 bases: TGTGCCAGCAGCCAAGAGGGTAGATACCTTCTCTCTGGAAACACCATATATTTT. It is translated as CASSQEGRYLLSGNTIYF.

The V call is TRBV28, the J call TRBJ2-6; a weak D match, TRBD1 (6 bases). Deletions cut 6 bases from V and 0 bases from J, with 12 bases between. The CDR3 contains 16 residues. Germline V CDR1 and CDR2: MDHEN, SYDVKM. CDR3 protein: CASSQLTGSGANVLTF. The CDR3 coding sequence is TGTGCCAGCAGCCAACTGACAGGCTCTGGGGCCAACGTCCTGACTTTC.

The V and J genes are TRBV28 and TRBJ1-5; the D is unclear. V was shortened by 6 bases and J by 8 bases, with 14 bases between the two germline ends. The CDR3 runs to 13 residues. Germline CDR1 reads MDHEN; CDR2 reads SYDVKM. The CDR3 spells CASRQQIREPQHF. The DNA of the CDR3 is TGTGCCAGCAGACAACAGATCCGTGAGCCCCAGCATTTT.

V gene TRBV19 combines with J gene TRBJ2-1, with 9 positions matching TRBD1. Germline CDR1 is LNHDA and CDR2 is SQIVND (reference sequence). The V gene end was trimmed by 6 bases and the J gene end by 3 bases; junction bases not matched to a gene: 3. CDR3 length: 14 residues. Here the CDR3 DNA reads TGTGCCAGTAGCTGGGACAGGGTCTACAATGAGCAGTTCTTC. Its protein is CASSWDRVYNEQFF.

This clone came up once. V is TRBV9 and J is TRBJ2-2; D gene ambiguous. CDR1 is SGDLS, CDR2 YYNGEE, per germline. Trimming shortened V by 1 base and J by 0 bases, and 7 bases separated the two germline ends. The CDR3 totals 15 residues. For the CDR3, the DNA is TGTGCCAGCAGCGTATGGGGATCGAACACCGGGGAGCTGTTTTTT. This translates into CASSVWGSNTGELFF.

With regard to this clone: Additional DNA sequences in this sample encode the identical CDR3. The rearrangement uses TRBV4-3 and TRBJ1-5; D gene ambiguous. V lost 0 bases and J lost 0, with 9 bases in between. Germline values: CDR1 LGHNA, CDR2 YSLEER. The CDR3 extends over 16 amino acids. CDR3 sequence reads: CASSQDSGYSNQPQHF. DNA of the CDR3: TGCGCCAGCAGCCAAGACTCGGGCTATAGCAATCAGCCCCAGCATTTT.

The chain is built from TRBV7-8 and TRBJ2-5; D is unresolved. V gave up 5 bases and J gave up 4 bases, with 17 bases separating them. The length of the CDR3 is 15 residues. Per the germline V gene, CDR1 is SGHVS and CDR2 is FQNEAQ. CDR3 in DNA: TGTGCCAGCAGCGGACCGGACGGGTATTCAGAGACCCAGTACTTC. Its protein product is CASSGPDGYSETQYF.

The genes are TRBV6-5 and TRBJ2-3; no firm D call. This CDR3 is built from 12 residues. From germline, CDR1 is MNHEY and CDR2 SVGAGI. V shed 2 bases and J shed 4 bases, with 4 bases lying between them. CDR3 in DNA: TGTGCCAGCAGTTACGCTCCAGATACGCAGTATTTT. Its protein product is CASSYAPDTQYF.

This clone was seen a few times. J is TRBJ1-2 and V is TRBV19, with unresolved D. This CDR3 has 14 amino acids. V was trimmed by 2 bases and J by 2 bases, leaving 9 bases between them. Germline V CDR1 and CDR2: LNHDA, SQIVND (reference sequence). Here the CDR3 reads CASSIQSGNYGYTF. Written as DNA, the CDR3 is TGTGCCAGTAGTATACAATCCGGGAACTATGGCTACACCTTC.

V and J are TRBV2 and TRBJ1-6; no definite D call. Between the trimmed V and J ends, which lost 5 bases and 14 bases, there was a span of 13 bases. CDR3 size: 12 residues. Germline V lookup: CDR1 SNHLY, CDR2 FYNNEI. The CDR3 spells CASSLLFSALHF. DNA for the CDR3: TGTGCCAGCAGTCTCCTTTTCAGTGCCCTCCACTTT.

The chain recombines TRBV5-4 with TRBJ2-1; no clear D. The germline V gene encodes CDR1 SGHNT and CDR2 YYREEE (reference sequence). This CDR3 is built from 12 residues. V gave up 4 bases and J gave up 3 bases, with 5 bases separating them. In DNA form, the CDR3 reads TGTGCCAGCAGCAACAGCTACAATGAGCAGTTCTTC. As protein: CASSNSYNEQFF.

This chain uses TRBV28 with TRBJ1-3; the D gene is possibly TRBD1 (5 bases). Germline loops: CDR1 MDHEN, CDR2 SYDVKM. CDR3 length: 16 amino acids. Between the trimmed V and J ends, which lost 4 bases and 0 bases, there was a span of 13 bases. The CDR3 spells CASSSGTFVSGNTIYF. The CDR3, as DNA: TGTGCCAGCAGTTCCGGGACTTTTGTCTCTGGAAACACCATATATTTT.

This clone was picked up one time. The CDR3 sequence: CASSHRTGDNEQFF. CDR3 coding DNA: TGCGCCAGCAGCCATAGGACGGGGGACAATGAGCAGTTCTTC. V gene TRBV4-1 combines with J gene TRBJ2-1; possible D gene TRBD2, 6 bases. CDR3 size: 14 residues. Germline V CDR1 and CDR2: MGHRA, YSYEKL. V was pared by 3 bases and J by 5 bases, with 11 bases between.

The V gene is TRBV29-1, the J gene TRBJ1-5; 7 bases are shared with TRBD1. Germline V lookup: CDR1 SQVTM, CDR2 ANQGSEA. J was trimmed by 5 bases and V by 7 bases; bases with no gene match: 11. The CDR3 is 14 residues long. CDR3 sequence: CSARTGVGDQPQHF. In DNA form, the CDR3 reads TGCAGCGCCCGAACAGGGGTTGGTGATCAGCCCCAGCATTTT. Full variable domain (rest looked up from reference TRBV29-1 and TRBJ1-5): SAVISQKPSRDICQRGTSLTIQCQVDSQVTMMFWYRQQPGQSLTLIATANQGSEATYESGFVIDKFPISRPNLTFSTLTVSNMSPEDSSIYLCSARTGVGDQPQHFGDGTRLSIL.

The CDR3 is CASSFNAGTGGEKLFF. The CDR3 DNA is TGTGCCAGCAGTTTCAACGCCGGGACAGGGGGCGAAAAACTGTTTTTT. The chain couples TRBV6-5 to TRBJ1-4; 12 bases are a match to TRBD1. CDR3 length: 16 amino acids. V trimming: 4 bases; J trimming: 8 bases; junction bases outside the gene matches: 8. CDR1 and CDR2 (germline): MNHEY, SVGAGI.

The rearrangement links TRBV7-8 to TRBJ2-1; weak D call: TRBD2 (6 bases). The CDR3 runs 14 residues. Germline values: CDR1 SGHVS, CDR2 FQNEAQ. V gave up 6 bases and J gave up 4 bases, with 13 bases separating them. The CDR3: CASRLSGSYNEQFF. The DNA of the CDR3 is TGTGCCAGCAGACTAAGCGGGTCGTACAATGAGCAGTTCTTC.

A single count supports this clone. The chain is built from TRBV7-9 and TRBJ2-3; a possible D gene is TRBD2 (6 bases). Germline CDR1 reads SEHNR; CDR2 reads FQNEAQ (reference sequence). This CDR3 contains 17 residues. V was trimmed by 1 base and J by 3 bases, leaving 17 bases between them. CDR3 residues: CASSLGLLREGTDTQYF. The CDR3 DNA reads as TGTGCCAGCAGCTTAGGGCTCCTGCGGGAAGGGACAGATACGCAGTATTTT.

The chain links TRBV28 to TRBJ2-1; TRBD1 matches at 7 bases. Germline values: CDR1 MDHEN, CDR2 SYDVKM. Unmatched junction bases numbered 13, after V lost 2 bases and J lost 9 bases. This CDR3 has 16 amino acids. In DNA, the CDR3 is TGTGCCAGCAGTTTACCCGACACGGTAGGGGGCGTTGAGCAGTTCTTC. Amino acids: CASSLPDTVGGVEQFF.

The rearrangement links TRBV28 to TRBJ2-7; D not resolved. Per the germline V gene, CDR1 is MDHEN and CDR2 is SYDVKM. The CDR3 totals 13 residues. Trimming left V 3 bases short and J 3 bases short, with 9 bases between. CDR3 DNA sequence: TGTGCCAGCAGTTTGGTCTGGAGCTACGAGCAGTACTTC. This gives the protein CASSLVWSYEQYF.

This chain links TRBV6-6 with TRBJ2-7; tentative D call: TRBD2 (6 bases). This CDR3 is 14 amino acids long. The germline V gene has CDR1 MNHNY and CDR2 SVGAGI (reference sequence). The germline V and J ends were trimmed by 1 base and 5 bases, with 12 bases remaining between them. CDR3 coding DNA: TGTGCCAGCAGTTACTGGAGGGAAGGCCACGAGCAGTACTTC. This translates into CASSYWREGHEQYF.

The chain links TRBV7-8 to TRBJ1-4, with TRBD1 as a possible D gene (6 bases). Germline CDR1 is SGHVS and CDR2 is FQNEAQ. The CDR3 runs to 17 residues. V gave up 3 bases and J gave up 7 bases, with 21 bases separating them. The CDR3 sequence: CASSLLPPGTFGEKLFF. The CDR3 bases are TGTGCCAGCAGCTTGCTCCCTCCCGGGACATTTGGTGAAAAACTGTTTTTT.

The rearrangement links TRBV4-3 to TRBJ2-3; TRBD2 aligns across 7 bases. Germline V gene lookup returns CDR1 LGHNA and CDR2 YSLEER. The CDR3 sequence is 15 residues long. Germline trimming cut 1 base from V and 7 bases from J; bases unmatched to any gene: 8. CDR3: CASSQGGGRGYTQYF. The DNA for the CDR3 is TGCGCCAGCAGCCAAGGGGGCGGGAGAGGGTATACGCAGTATTTT.

This clone was counted between two and nine times. The CDR3 nucleotides are TGTGCCAGTACCGCTACTGGGGCAGATACGCAGTATTTT. Protein sequence: CASTATGADTQYF. The chain recombines TRBV19 with TRBJ2-3; D gene uncertain. The length of the CDR3 is 13 residues. Germline CDR1 and CDR2: LNHDA and SQIVND (reference sequence). Trimming shortened V by 7 bases and J by 4 bases, and 12 bases separated the two germline ends. Variable domain in full (rest from reference TRBV19 and TRBJ2-3): DGGITQSPKYLFRKEGQNVTLSCEQNLNHDAMYWYRQDPGQGLRLIYYSQIVNDFQKGDIAEGYSVSREKKESFPLTVTSAQKNPTAFYLCASTATGADTQYFGPGTRLTVL.

CDR3 protein: CASSWGTVSYNEQFF. The CDR3 DNA follows: TGTGCCAGCAGCTGGGGGACTGTCTCCTACAATGAGCAGTTCTTC. V and J are TRBV7-2 and TRBJ2-1, with D perhaps TRBD2 (6 bases). Trimming pared 4 bases from V and 0 bases from J, leaving 10 bases between. This CDR3 contains 15 residues. Germline V gene sequence: CDR1 SGHTA, CDR2 FQGNSA. Using reference TRBV7-2 and TRBJ2-1 for the parts outside the CDR3, the full variable domain is GAGVSQSPSNKVTEKGKDVELRCDPISGHTALYWYRQSLGQGLEFLIYFQGNSAPDKSGLPSDRFSAERTGGSVSTLTIQRTQQEDSAVYLCASSWGTVSYNEQFFGPGTRLTVL.

The chain uses TRBV5-1 and TRBJ2-3; 7 bases are a match to TRBD1. Germline V gene data show CDR1 as SGHRS and CDR2 as YFSETQ. CDR3 length: 15 residues. V gave up 5 bases and J gave up 2 bases; unmatched junction bases: 8. DNA of the CDR3: TGCGCCAGCAGTCCCCTACAGGGGTCCACAGATACGCAGTATTTT. Protein product: CASSPLQGSTDTQYF. Drawing the rest from reference TRBV5-1 and TRBJ2-3, the complete variable domain is KAGVTQTPRYLIKTRGQQVTLSCSPISGHRSVSWYQQTPGQGLQFLFEYFSETQRNKGNFPGRFSGRQFSNSRSEMNVSTLELGDSALYLCASSPLQGSTDTQYFGPGTRLTVL.

The V and J genes are TRBV15 and TRBJ2-7, with D uncertain. Per germline, CDR1 LNHNV and CDR2 YYDKDF (reference sequence). The V end lost 5 bases, the J end lost 7 bases, and 18 bases lay between the germline ends. This CDR3 spans 14 amino acids. The CDR3 coding sequence is TGTGCCACCAGCCGTGAAGACTTGGTTGGGGAGCAGTACTTC. Encoded protein: CATSREDLVGEQYF.